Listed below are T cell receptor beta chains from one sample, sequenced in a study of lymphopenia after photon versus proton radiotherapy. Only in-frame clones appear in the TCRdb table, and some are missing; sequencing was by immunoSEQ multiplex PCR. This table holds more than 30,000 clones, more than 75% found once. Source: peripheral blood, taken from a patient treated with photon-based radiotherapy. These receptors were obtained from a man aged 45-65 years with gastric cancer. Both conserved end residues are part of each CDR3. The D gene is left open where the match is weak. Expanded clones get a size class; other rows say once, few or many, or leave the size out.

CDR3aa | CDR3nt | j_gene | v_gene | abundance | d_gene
CSARDPPMGYF | TGCAGTGCTAGAGATCCCCCTATGGGGTACTTC | TRBJ2-7 | TRBV20-1 | NA | NA
CASSQKTVFYEQYF | TGTGCCAGCAGCCAAAAGACAGTATTCTACGAGCAGTACTTC | TRBJ2-7 | TRBV2 | NA | NA
CASSLVPSGGYDEQFF | TGTGCCAGCAGCTTGGTCCCTAGCGGGGGTTACGATGAGCAGTTCTTC | TRBJ2-1 | TRBV5-4 | NA | TRBD2
CASSPRQGGSEKLFF | TGCGCCAGCAGCCCTCGACAGGGGGGGAGTGAAAAACTGTTTTTT | TRBJ1-4 | TRBV4-3 | once | TRBD1
CAISESRTGGYEQYF | TGTGCCATCAGTGAGTCCAGGACAGGGGGCTACGAGCAGTACTTC | TRBJ2-7 | TRBV10-3 | NA | TRBD1
CASSPGSRGIDEQYF | TGTGCCAGCAGCCCTGGGTCGAGAGGGATCGACGAGCAGTACTTC | TRBJ2-7 | TRBV11-3 | once | NA
CASSLDAYNEQFF | TGTGCCAGCAGCTTAGATGCCTACAATGAGCAGTTCTTC | TRBJ2-1 | TRBV7-2 | once | NA
CASSNLDREGTPLHF | TGTGCCAGCAGTAACCTCGACAGGGAGGGGACACCCCTCCACTTT | TRBJ1-6 | TRBV6-5 | NA | TRBD1
CASSETGGARNYTF | TGTGCCAGCAGCGAGACAGGGGGCGCAAGAAACTACACCTTC | TRBJ1-2 | TRBV28 | NA | TRBD1
CSVDLGLAGVYEQYF | TGCAGCGTTGACCTGGGACTAGCGGGAGTCTACGAGCAGTACTTC | TRBJ2-7 | TRBV29-1 | NA | TRBD2
CASSNRGPGELFF | TGTGCCAGCAGCAACAGAGGCCCCGGGGAGCTGTTTTTT | TRBJ2-2 | TRBV25-1 | NA | NA
CASSSTTSGRVNEQFF | TGTGCCAGCAGCTCGACAACTAGCGGGAGAGTCAATGAGCAGTTCTTC | TRBJ2-1 | TRBV7-9 | NA | TRBD2
CASRRTGDEQYF | TGCGCCAGCAGGAGGACAGGGGACGAGCAGTACTTC | TRBJ2-7 | TRBV5-1 | NA | TRBD1
CATSSQRNTEAFF | TGTGCCACCAGCAGCCAGCGGAACACTGAAGCTTTCTTT | TRBJ1-1 | TRBV15 | NA | NA
CASSPYFGREKENTEAFF | TGTGCCAGCTCACCCTATTTTGGTAGGGAGAAGGAAAACACTGAAGCTTTCTTT | TRBJ1-1 | TRBV18 | NA | NA
CASSLGAGSIVYEQYF | TGTGCCAGCAGCTTAGGGGCCGGGAGTATCGTTTACGAGCAGTACTTC | TRBJ2-7 | TRBV7-9 | NA | NA
CASSTRQSSDTQYF | TGTGCCAGCTCAACCCGCCAGTCGTCAGATACGCAGTATTTT | TRBJ2-3 | TRBV18 | NA | NA
CASSSDRGEQFF | TGTGCCAGCAGCTCGGACAGGGGTGAGCAGTTCTTC | TRBJ2-1 | TRBV7-2 | NA | TRBD1
CASSYTGTSHTDTQYF | TGTGCCAGCAGCTACACCGGGACTAGTCATACAGATACGCAGTATTTT | TRBJ2-3 | TRBV5-4 | NA | TRBD2
CATSLDGSPQHF | TGTGCCACCAGCTTAGACGGTTCTCCCCAGCATTTT | TRBJ1-5 | TRBV15 | NA | NA
CASSEGADPTF | TGTGCCAGCAGCGAGGGAGCCGACCCCACCTTC | TRBJ1-2 | TRBV5-8 | NA | NA
CASSALTYTEAFF | TGTGCCAGCAGCGCCCTGACCTACACTGAAGCTTTCTTT | TRBJ1-1 | TRBV9 | NA | NA
CASSVTGNQPQHF | TGTGCCAGCTCGGTGACAGGGAATCAGCCCCAGCATTTT | TRBJ1-5 | TRBV27 | NA | TRBD1
CASATGGWNYGYTF | TGTGCCAGCGCCACGGGGGGTTGGAACTATGGCTACACCTTC | TRBJ1-2 | TRBV28 | few | NA
CASRRSGDWVEAFF | TGTGCCAGTAGGAGGTCGGGGGACTGGGTTGAAGCTTTCTTT | TRBJ1-1 | TRBV19 | once | NA
CASSQKGQGDYEQYF | TGCGCCAGCAGCCAGAAGGGACAGGGGGACTACGAGCAGTACTTC | TRBJ2-7 | TRBV4-1 | NA | TRBD1
CAWSGDSSYNSPLHF | TGTGCCTGGAGTGGGGACAGCTCTTATAATTCACCCCTCCACTTT | TRBJ1-6 | TRBV30 | NA | TRBD1
CASSPLGASNSNQPQHF | TGTGCCAGCTCACCACTAGGGGCTTCGAATAGCAATCAGCCCCAGCATTTT | TRBJ1-5 | TRBV18 | few | NA
CASSDGLAGGPEAYNEQFF | TGCGCCAGCAGCGATGGACTAGCGGGAGGTCCAGAGGCCTACAATGAGCAGTTCTTC | TRBJ2-1 | TRBV4-1 | once | TRBD2
CAISESGLTNYGYTF | TGTGCCATCAGTGAGTCAGGACTGACCAACTATGGCTACACCTTC | TRBJ1-2 | TRBV10-3 | few | NA
CATSRDLNLWQGAGEQYF | TGTGCCACCAGCAGAGATCTTAATCTGTGGCAGGGGGCTGGCGAGCAGTACTTC | TRBJ2-7 | TRBV15 | NA | TRBD1
CASIRVGDTQYF | TGTGCCAGCATAAGGGTCGGCGATACGCAGTATTTT | TRBJ2-3 | TRBV2 | NA | NA
CASSQVGTGKKDTQYF | TGTGCCAGCAGTCAAGTCGGAACAGGGAAGAAGGATACGCAGTATTTT | TRBJ2-3 | TRBV27 | NA | NA
CASSGTGDGGEKLFF | TGTGCCAGCAGTGGTACGGGGGACGGGGGTGAAAAACTGTTTTTT | TRBJ1-4 | TRBV6-1 | NA | NA
CASSRAGAVETQYF | TGTGCCAGCAGTAGAGCGGGAGCGGTAGAGACCCAGTACTTC | TRBJ2-5 | TRBV2 | once | TRBD2
CASSQDLREAYNEQFF | TGCGCCAGCAGCCAAGATCTAAGGGAGGCCTACAATGAGCAGTTCTTC | TRBJ2-1 | TRBV4-1 | NA | NA
CASSRDGPEQYF | TGTGCCAGCAGCCGGGACGGGCCCGAGCAGTACTTC | TRBJ2-7 | TRBV6-6 | NA | NA
CASSQDNRKRADTQYF | TGTGCCAGCAGCCAAGATAATCGGAAACGAGCAGATACGCAGTATTTT | TRBJ2-3 | TRBV14 | NA | NA
CASSLYVAEENIQYF | TGTGCCAGCAGCCTATATGTGGCCGAAGAAAACATTCAGTACTTC | TRBJ2-4 | TRBV5-5 | NA | NA
CASSYSGSTPSYNEQFF | TGTGCCAGCAGCTATAGCGGGAGCACCCCGTCCTACAATGAGCAGTTCTTC | TRBJ2-1 | TRBV5-8 | NA | TRBD2
CASSPTGDSGNTIYF | TGTGCCAGCAGCCCGACAGGGGACTCTGGAAACACCATATATTTT | TRBJ1-3 | TRBV11-2 | NA | TRBD1
CSVDIEGGRNEQFF | TGCAGCGTTGATATCGAAGGGGGGCGGAATGAGCAGTTCTTC | TRBJ2-1 | TRBV29-1 | NA | NA
CASSPDGLGGYTF | TGTGCCAGCAGCCCAGATGGGCTCGGTGGCTACACCTTC | TRBJ1-2 | TRBV5-6 | few | NA
CASSVPLSGGNEQFF | TGTGCCAGCAGCGTTCCTCTTAGCGGGGGAAATGAGCAGTTCTTC | TRBJ2-1 | TRBV7-2 | NA | TRBD2
CAWSVIRQRYEQYF | TGTGCCTGGAGTGTAATCCGGCAGCGCTACGAGCAGTACTTC | TRBJ2-7 | TRBV30 | NA | NA
CASSIVSTSGIPVQETQYF | TGTGCCAGCAGCATAGTATCGACTAGCGGGATCCCGGTCCAAGAGACCCAGTACTTC | TRBJ2-5 | TRBV21-1 | NA | NA
CASSPPSGGRQHTQYF | TGTGCCAGCTCACCACCGTCAGGGGGGCGTCAACATACGCAGTATTTT | TRBJ2-3 | TRBV18 | few | NA
CASSDPAYEQFF | TGTGCCAGCAGCGATCCCGCCTATGAGCAGTTCTTC | TRBJ2-1 | TRBV7-2 | NA | NA
CASSLGQGYSPLHF | TGCGCCAGCAGCCTGGGGCAGGGATATTCACCCCTCCACTTT | TRBJ1-6 | TRBV4-1 | NA | NA
CASTLGGKGTEAFF | TGCGCCAGCACCTTGGGGGGTAAGGGAACTGAAGCTTTCTTT | TRBJ1-1 | TRBV5-1 | NA | NA
CASSPTGRQGSGSGTEAFF | TGTGCCAGCAGCCCCACAGGGCGGCAGGGAAGCGGATCGGGCACTGAAGCTTTCTTT | TRBJ1-1 | TRBV21-1 | once | NA
CASRDRATEAFF | TGTGCCAGTAGGGACAGAGCGACTGAAGCTTTCTTT | TRBJ1-1 | TRBV19 | NA | NA
CASSPDRGGNTIYF | TGCGCCAGCAGCCCTGACAGGGGAGGAAACACCATATATTTT | TRBJ1-3 | TRBV5-1 | NA | TRBD1
CASSQSGGTVYNEQFF | TGTGCCAGCAGCCAAAGCGGGGGGACAGTCTACAATGAGCAGTTCTTC | TRBJ2-1 | TRBV14 | NA | TRBD2
CAWTLRAGSSYNSPLHF | TGTGCCTGGACTTTACGAGCTGGCAGCTCCTATAATTCACCCCTCCACTTT | TRBJ1-6 | TRBV30 | NA | NA
CASSEASQGLAYGYTF | TGTGCCAGCAGTGAAGCCTCTCAGGGGTTGGCCTATGGCTACACCTTC | TRBJ1-2 | TRBV6-1 | NA | NA
CASSVEDRPSSSYNSPLHF | TGTGCCAGCAGCGTAGAGGACAGACCCTCCAGCTCCTATAATTCACCCCTCCACTTT | TRBJ1-6 | TRBV9 | NA | NA